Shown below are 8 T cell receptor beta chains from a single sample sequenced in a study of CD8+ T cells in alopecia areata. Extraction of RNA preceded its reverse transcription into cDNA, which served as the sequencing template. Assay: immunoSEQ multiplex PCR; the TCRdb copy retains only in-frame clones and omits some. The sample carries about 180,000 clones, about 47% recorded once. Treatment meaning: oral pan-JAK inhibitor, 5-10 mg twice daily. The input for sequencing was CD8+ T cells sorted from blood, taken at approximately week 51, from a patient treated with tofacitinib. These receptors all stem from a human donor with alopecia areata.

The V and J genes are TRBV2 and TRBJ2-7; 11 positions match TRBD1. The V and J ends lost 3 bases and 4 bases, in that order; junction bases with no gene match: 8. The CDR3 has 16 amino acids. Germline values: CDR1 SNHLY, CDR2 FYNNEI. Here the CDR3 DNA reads TGTGCCAGCAGTGAGACCCTGGGACAGGGGGAATACGAGCAGTACTTC. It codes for CASSETLGQGEYEQYF.

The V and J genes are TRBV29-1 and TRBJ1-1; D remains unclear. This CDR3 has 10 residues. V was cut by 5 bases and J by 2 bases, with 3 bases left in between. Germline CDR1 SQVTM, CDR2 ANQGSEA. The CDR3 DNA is TGCAGCGTTCATAACACTGAAGCTTTCTTT. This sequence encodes CSVHNTEAFF.

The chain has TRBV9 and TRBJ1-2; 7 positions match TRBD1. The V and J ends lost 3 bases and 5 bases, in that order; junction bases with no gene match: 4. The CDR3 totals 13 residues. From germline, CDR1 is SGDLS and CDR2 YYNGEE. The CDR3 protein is CASSGQGWYGYTF. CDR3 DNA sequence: TGTGCCAGCAGCGGACAGGGATGGTATGGCTACACCTTC.

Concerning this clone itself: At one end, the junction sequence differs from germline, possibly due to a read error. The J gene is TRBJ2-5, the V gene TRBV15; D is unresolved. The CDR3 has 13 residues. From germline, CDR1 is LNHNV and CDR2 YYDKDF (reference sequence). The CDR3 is CATSRDLQETQYF. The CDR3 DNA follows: TGTGCCACCAGCCGAGATCTACAGGAGACCCAGTACTTC.

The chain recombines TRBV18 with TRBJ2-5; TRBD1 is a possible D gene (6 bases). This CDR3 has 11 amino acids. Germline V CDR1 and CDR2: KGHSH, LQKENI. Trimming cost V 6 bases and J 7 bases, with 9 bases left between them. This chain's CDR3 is CASSPGVTQYF. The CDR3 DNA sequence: TGTGCCAGCTCCCCAGGGGTGACCCAGTACTTC.

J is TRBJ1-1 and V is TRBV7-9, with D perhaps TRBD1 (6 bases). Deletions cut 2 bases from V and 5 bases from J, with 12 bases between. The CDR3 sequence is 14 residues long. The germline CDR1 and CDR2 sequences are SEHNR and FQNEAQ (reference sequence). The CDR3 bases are TGTGCCAGCAGCTTACCGGACAGTTCGACTGAAGCTTTCTTT. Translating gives CASSLPDSSTEAFF.

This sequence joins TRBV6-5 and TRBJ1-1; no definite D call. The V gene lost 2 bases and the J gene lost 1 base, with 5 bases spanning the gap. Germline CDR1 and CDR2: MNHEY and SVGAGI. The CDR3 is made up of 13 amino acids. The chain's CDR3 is CASSYGPNTEAFF. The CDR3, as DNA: TGTGCCAGCAGTTACGGACCGAACACTGAAGCTTTCTTT.

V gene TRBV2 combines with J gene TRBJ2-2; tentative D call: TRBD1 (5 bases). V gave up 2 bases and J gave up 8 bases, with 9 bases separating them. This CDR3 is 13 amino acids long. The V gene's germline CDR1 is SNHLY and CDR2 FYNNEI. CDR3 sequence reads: CASSEPTAGELFF. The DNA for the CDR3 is TGTGCCAGCAGTGAACCGACAGCTGGGGAGCTGTTTTTT.